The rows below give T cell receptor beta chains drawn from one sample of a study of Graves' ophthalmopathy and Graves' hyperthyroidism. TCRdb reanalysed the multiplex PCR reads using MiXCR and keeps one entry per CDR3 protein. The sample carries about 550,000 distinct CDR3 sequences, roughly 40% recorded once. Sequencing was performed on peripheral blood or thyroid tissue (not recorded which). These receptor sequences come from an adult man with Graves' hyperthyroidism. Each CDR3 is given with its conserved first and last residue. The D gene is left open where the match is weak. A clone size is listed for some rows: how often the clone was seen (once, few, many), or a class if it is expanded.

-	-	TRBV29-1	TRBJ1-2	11	TGCAGCTTGGCAGGGTTGGGCGGCTACACCTTC	CSLAGLGGYTF
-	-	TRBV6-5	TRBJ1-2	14	TGTGCCAGCAGTTCCCGGGCCGGGGACTATGGCTACACCTTC	CASSSRAGDYGYTF
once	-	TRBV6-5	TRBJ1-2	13	TGTGCCAGCAGCTTACCGAGGGTCCGTGGCTACACCTTC	CASSLPRVRGYTF
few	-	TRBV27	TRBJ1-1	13	TGTGCCAGCAGTTTATCCGCAGGGATTGAAGCTTTCTTT	CASSLSAGIEAFF
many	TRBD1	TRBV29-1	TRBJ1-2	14	TGCAGCGTTGAAACTCCGGGACAGCCGTATGGCTACACCTTC	CSVETPGQPYGYTF
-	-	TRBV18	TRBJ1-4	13	TGTGCCAGCTCACCTGGGCCGGAAGAAAAACTGTTTTTT	CASSPGPEEKLFF
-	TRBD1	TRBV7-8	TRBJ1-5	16	TGTGCCAGCAGCTCACCGGGACAGGGGGCGAATGAGCCCCAGCATTTT	CASSSPGQGANEPQHF
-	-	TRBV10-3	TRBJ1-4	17	TGTGCCATCAGTGAGTTGCCGGGACCGGAGGAATCCGAAAAACTGTTTTTT	CAISELPGPEESEKLFF
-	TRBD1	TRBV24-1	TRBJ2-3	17	TGTGCCACCAGTGATTTCGGACAGGGGTTGGGCACAGATACGCAGTATTTT	CATSDFGQGLGTDTQYF
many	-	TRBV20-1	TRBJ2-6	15	TGCAGTGCTCGGAATAGGATGTCTGGGGCCAACGTCCTGACTTTC	CSARNRMSGANVLTF
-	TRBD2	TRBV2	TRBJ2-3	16	TGTGCCAGCATCGTGGGGGGAGGGCTTACCACAGATACGCAGTATTTT	CASIVGGGLTTDTQYF
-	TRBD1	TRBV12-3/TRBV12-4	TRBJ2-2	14	TGTGCCAGTCTGTACAGGGGGAACACCGGGGAGCTGTTTTTT	CASLYRGNTGELFF
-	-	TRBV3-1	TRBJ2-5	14	TGTGCCAGCAGCCAAACGACGGGAGAAAAGACCCAGTACTTC	CASSQTTGEKTQYF
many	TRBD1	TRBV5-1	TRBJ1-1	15	TGCGCCAGCAGCGCGGGACAGGGACGTGACACTGAAGCTTTCTTT	CASSAGQGRDTEAFF
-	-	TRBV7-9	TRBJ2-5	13	TGTGCCAGCACCCCCCCTCGGGGAGAGACCCAGTACTTC	CASTPPRGETQYF
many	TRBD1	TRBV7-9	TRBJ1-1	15	TGTGCCAGCAGCTTAGCCTGGGACAGGGCTACTGAAGCTTTCTTT	CASSLAWDRATEAFF
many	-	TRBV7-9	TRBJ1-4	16	TGTGCCAGCATACTCGTAGGGGATTCAACTAATGAAAAACTGTTTTTT	CASILVGDSTNEKLFF
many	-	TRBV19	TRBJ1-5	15	TGTGCCAGTAGTTCCTTCCCGGAGGGCAATCAGCCCCAGCATTTT	CASSSFPEGNQPQHF
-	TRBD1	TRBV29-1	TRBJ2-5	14	TGCAGCGTTGAGACCTACCGACAGGGAGAGACCCAGTACTTC	CSVETYRQGETQYF
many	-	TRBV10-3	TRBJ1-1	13	TGTGCCATCAGTGATAAGGCGAACACTGAAGCTTTCTTT	CAISDKANTEAFF
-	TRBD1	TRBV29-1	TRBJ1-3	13	TGCAGCGTTGAAGGGACAGGTGGAAACACCATATATTTT	CSVEGTGGNTIYF
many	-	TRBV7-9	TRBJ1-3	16	TGTGCCAGCAGCCTCGGGGGTGGAGGATCTGGAAACACCATATATTTT	CASSLGGGGSGNTIYF
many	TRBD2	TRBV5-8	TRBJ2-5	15	TGTGCCAGCAGCTTTAGCGGGGAGAACCAAGAGACCCAGTACTTC	CASSFSGENQETQYF
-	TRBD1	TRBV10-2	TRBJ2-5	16	TGCGCCATCTCCGATGGACAGGGGTCACGCGGAGAGACCCAGTACTTC	CAISDGQGSRGETQYF
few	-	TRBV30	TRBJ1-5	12	TGTGCCTGGAGTTTCCCCGGTCAGCCCCAGCATTTT	CAWSFPGQPQHF
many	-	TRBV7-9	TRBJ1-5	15	TGTGCCAGCAGCTTCTCAGGCACGGGCAATCAGCCCCAGCATTTT	CASSFSGTGNQPQHF
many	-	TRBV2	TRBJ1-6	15	TGTGCCAGCAGTGATTGGGGGGTAGTAAAATCACCCCTCCACTTT	CASSDWGVVKSPLHF
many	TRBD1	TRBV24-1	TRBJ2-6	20	TGTGCCACCAGTGATCCCCGGGACAGGGGGCAGGGTTCTGGGGCCAACGTCCTGACTTTC	CATSDPRDRGQGSGANVLTF
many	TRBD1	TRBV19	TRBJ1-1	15	TGTGCCAGTAGTATGGTAGCAGGGGGCTTCACTGAAGCTTTCTTT	CASSMVAGGFTEAFF
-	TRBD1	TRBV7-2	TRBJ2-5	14	TGTGCCAGCAGCTTCGCAGGGGGCCCAGAGACCCAGTACTTC	CASSFAGGPETQYF
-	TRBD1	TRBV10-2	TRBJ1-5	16	TGCGCCAGCAGAAGGGGGCCTAGCCGGGGGGAAGAGACCCAGCATTTT	CASRRGPSRGEETQHF
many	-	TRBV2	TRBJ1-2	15	TGTGCCAGCAGTGGACGTGGCAGGGGCTTGAATGGCTACACCTTC	CASSGRGRGLNGYTF
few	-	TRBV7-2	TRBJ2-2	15	TGTGCCAGCAGCTTAGTGGCAGCGAACACCGGGGAGCTGTTTTTT	CASSLVAANTGELFF
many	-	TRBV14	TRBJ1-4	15	TGTGCCAGCAGCCAAGTAGGACGTCCTAATGAAAAACTGTTTTTT	CASSQVGRPNEKLFF
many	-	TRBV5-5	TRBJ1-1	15	TGTGCCAGCAGCTTGGATGGAGCTAAGGACACTGAAGCTTTCTTT	CASSLDGAKDTEAFF
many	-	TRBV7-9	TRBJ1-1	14	TGTGCCAGCAGCTTAGAGACATTGGGTACTGAAGCTTTCTTT	CASSLETLGTEAFF
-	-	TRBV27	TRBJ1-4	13	TGTGCCAGCGGGGGAGCAACTAATGAAAAACTGTTTTTT	CASGGATNEKLFF
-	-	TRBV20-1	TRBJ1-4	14	TGCAGTGCTCTTCTAGGCATCATGGAGGAAAAACTGTTTTTT	CSALLGIMEEKLFF
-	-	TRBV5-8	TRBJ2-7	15	TGTGCCAGCAGCTCCCCCGCGGGACAAACCTACGAGCAGTACTTC	CASSSPAGQTYEQYF
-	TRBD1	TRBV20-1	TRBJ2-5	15	TGCAGTGCTAGAGATAAGGGGACAGGGAAAGAGACCCAGTACTTC	CSARDKGTGKETQYF
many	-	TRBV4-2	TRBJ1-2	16	TGTGCCAGCAGCCAAGATCTCGGCAGGGATTACGGCGGCTACACCTTC	CASSQDLGRDYGGYTF
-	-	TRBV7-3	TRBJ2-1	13	TGTGCCAGCAGCTTAGATCCGTACAATGAGCAGTTCTTC	CASSLDPYNEQFF
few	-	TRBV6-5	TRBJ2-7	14	TGTGCCAGCAGGCCCGCCCCGGGGGTAAGAGAGCAGTACTTC	CASRPAPGVREQYF
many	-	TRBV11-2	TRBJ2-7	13	TGTGCCAGCAGCGACACCAACAGGGACGAGCAGTACTTC	CASSDTNRDEQYF
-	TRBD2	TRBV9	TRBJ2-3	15	TGTGCCAGCAGCACCACTGCGGGGGTGGGAGATACGCAGTATTTT	CASSTTAGVGDTQYF
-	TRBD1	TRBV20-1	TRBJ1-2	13	TGCAGTCCCCAAGGGGGACAGACCTATGGCTACACCTTC	CSPQGGQTYGYTF
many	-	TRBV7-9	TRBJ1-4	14	TGTGCCAGCAGCCGTGAGGCAACTAATGAAAAACTGTTTTTT	CASSREATNEKLFF
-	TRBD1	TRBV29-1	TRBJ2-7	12	TGCAGAGCCGCCGGGACAGCCGACGAGCAGTACTTC	CRAAGTADEQYF
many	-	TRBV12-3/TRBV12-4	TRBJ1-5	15	TGTGCCAGCAGTTTAGCACAGGGTAGCAATCAGCCCCAGCATTTT	CASSLAQGSNQPQHF
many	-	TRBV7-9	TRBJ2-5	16	TGTGCCAGCAGCTTAGCATCCGGACCCCGGCGGGAGACCCAGTACTTC	CASSLASGPRRETQYF
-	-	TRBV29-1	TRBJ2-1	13	TGCAGCGTTGAATTTTTCAGGGACAATGAGCAGTTCTTC	CSVEFFRDNEQFF